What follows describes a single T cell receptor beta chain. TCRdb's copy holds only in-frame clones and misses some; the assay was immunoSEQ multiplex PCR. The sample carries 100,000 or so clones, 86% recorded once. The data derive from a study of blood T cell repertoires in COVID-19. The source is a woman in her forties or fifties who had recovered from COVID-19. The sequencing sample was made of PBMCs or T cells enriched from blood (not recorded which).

The CDR3 coding sequence is TGTGCCAGCAGCTTAAGTACTAGCGGGGGTAAGCAGTTCTTC. It translates to CASSLSTSGGKQFF. This chain links TRBV7-9 with TRBJ2-1; 11 bases line up with TRBD2. The CDR3 length is 14 residues. Germline V gives CDR1 SEHNR, CDR2 FQNEAQ (reference sequence). The J segment lost 11 bases and the V segment lost 2 bases, leaving 5 bases of the junction unmatched.